This T cell receptor (beta chain) was recovered during a study of blood T cell repertoires in COVID-19. Study background: The cDNA or gDNA used as material had been derived from T cells, B-cell-depleted T cells, or PBMCs.

Libraries were prepared by immunoSEQ multiplex PCR; TCRdb keeps only in-frame clonotypes and omits some of them. Altogether 90,000 to 100,000 clones are present, around 90% being singletons, with the ten largest covering approximately 2.6%. The CDR3 runs 14 residues. Trimming took 1 base from V and 2 from J, leaving 9 bases between them. Germline CDR1 SGHAT, CDR2 FQNNGV. This clonotype was sampled from a man in his forties or fifties with COVID-19, enrolled during active disease. Input material: peripheral blood. This rearrangement joins TRBV11-2 to TRBJ2-7; D possibly corresponds to TRBD1 (5 bases). The CDR3 reads CASSLVSTAYEQYF. The CDR3 nucleotides are TGTGCCAGCAGCTTAGTATCGACAGCCTACGAGCAGTACTTC.